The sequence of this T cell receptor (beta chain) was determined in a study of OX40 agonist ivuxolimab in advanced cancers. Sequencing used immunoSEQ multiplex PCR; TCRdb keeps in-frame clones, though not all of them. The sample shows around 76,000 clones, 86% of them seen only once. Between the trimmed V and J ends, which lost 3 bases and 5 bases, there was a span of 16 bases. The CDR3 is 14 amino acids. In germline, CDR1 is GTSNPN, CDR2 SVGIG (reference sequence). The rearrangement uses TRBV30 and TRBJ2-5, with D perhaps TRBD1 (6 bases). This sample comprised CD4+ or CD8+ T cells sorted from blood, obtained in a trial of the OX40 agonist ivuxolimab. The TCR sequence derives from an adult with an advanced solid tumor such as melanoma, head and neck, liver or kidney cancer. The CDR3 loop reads CAWRRGIDMETQYF. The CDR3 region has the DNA TGTGCCTGGAGAAGGGGGATTGATATGGAGACCCAGTACTTC.